This T cell receptor beta chain stems from a study of blood T cell repertoires in COVID-19. As for the study in general: In each case, the material was cDNA or gDNA derived from T cells, B-cell-depleted T cells, or PBMCs.

The authors' processing: The assay estimated nucleated cells by amplifying reference gene primers. This table comes from immunoSEQ multiplex PCR, and its TCRdb copy is limited to in-frame clones, with some not included. V and J calls plus clone size are reproduced from that table; the DNA served to infer D and trimming. Of about 150,000 clones in the sample, about nine tenths are singletons; the top ten hold 3.5% to 5%. The V gene lost 1 base and the J gene lost 0 bases, with 9 bases spanning the gap. The CDR3 is 16 residues long. From germline, CDR1 is LGHNA and CDR2 YSLEER. The sequence derives from a woman between 55 and 75 years old with active or convalescent COVID-19. Specimen: peripheral blood. V is TRBV4-3 and J is TRBJ2-2, with D unclear. The DNA for the CDR3 is TGCGCCAGCAGCCAAGGTGGGCCAGCGAACACCGGGGAGCTGTTTTTT. This sequence encodes CASSQGGPANTGELFF.